This T cell receptor beta chain came from a study of CD8 T cells in Susac syndrome. V lost 2 bases and J lost 2, with 10 bases in between. The CDR3 runs 14 residues. The germline gives CDR1 MNHEY, CDR2 SMNVEV (reference sequence). Sequencing of TCR beta was undertaken in CD8+ and CD4+ T cells derived from blood. The study used treatment-naive patients who had stable or active relapsing-remitting disease as multiple sclerosis controls. It was negative isolation that provided the CD8+ and CD4+ T cells, whereas TEMRA cells were enriched by FACS. RNA, at about 0.45 to 1 ug, was reverse transcribed with random hexamers. The CDR3 of TCR beta was amplified by immunoSEQ multiplex PCR across 54 Vbeta and 13 Jbeta. TCRdb re-called the immunoSEQ multiplex PCR reads with MiXCR, one entry per CDR3 protein. The sample lists around 120,000 distinct CDR3 sequences; approximately 93% were seen once.

The origin of this receptor is a human donor with multiple sclerosis. The sample was CD4+ T cells from PBMCs. This rearrangement joins TRBV27 to TRBJ2-7; D gene unclear. In DNA form, the CDR3 reads TGTGCCAGCAGTTTAAGACTCCAGCCCTACGAGCAGTACTTC. Protein sequence: CASSLRLQPYEQYF.